These 3 T cell receptor beta chains were sequenced from one sample in a study of blood T cells in healthy people across ages. It was with a sample-barcoded 5' primer and a J-beta primer mix that a second PCR of roughly 7 to 12 cycles was run. TCRdb re-called the 5' RACE reads through MiXCR, storing one row per CDR3 protein. This table holds roughly 570,000 distinct CDR3 sequences, about 25% found once. Sequencing used blood. The receptor source for this set is a woman aged 70-85 years in good health.

This clonotype has only a few counts. The V gene is TRBV7-8, the J gene TRBJ1-4, with TRBD1 identical over 7 bases. V lost 6 bases and J lost 2; bases outside the gene matches: 9. Germline loops: CDR1 SGHVS, CDR2 FQNEAQ. This CDR3 region has 16 residues. CDR3 sequence: CASSPRGRVTNEKLFF. CDR3 in DNA: TGTGCCAGCAGTCCTAGGGGGCGGGTCACTAATGAAAAACTGTTTTTT. Supplemented by reference TRBV7-8 and TRBJ1-4, the full variable domain reads GAGVSQSPRYKVAKRGQDVALRCDPISGHVSLFWYQQALGQGPEFLTYFQNEAQLDKSGLPSDRFFAERPEGSVSTLKIQRTQQEDSAVYLCASSPRGRVTNEKLFFGSGTQLSVL.

The chain uses TRBV3-1 and TRBJ2-7; D may correspond to TRBD1 or TRBD2 (6 bases each). The germline CDR1 and CDR2 sequences are LGHDT and YNNKEL (reference sequence). Trimming took 0 bases from V and 6 from J, leaving 15 bases between them. The CDR3 covers 15 residues. The CDR3 DNA follows: TGTGCCAGCAGCCAAGATTTTGTGGGGGGCGGCGAGCAGTACTTC. It translates to CASSQDFVGGGEQYF.

This clonotype was counted only a few times. The rearrangement joins TRBV6-2 or TRBV6-3 to TRBJ2-5; D gene uncertain. The CDR3 contains 13 residues. Per germline, CDR1 MNHEY and CDR2 SVGEGT. V dropped 0 bases and J dropped 2 bases, with 4 bases sitting between them. As DNA, the CDR3 is TGTGCCAGCAGTTACTCTAGTCAAGAGACCCAGTACTTC. Translation: CASSYSSQETQYF.